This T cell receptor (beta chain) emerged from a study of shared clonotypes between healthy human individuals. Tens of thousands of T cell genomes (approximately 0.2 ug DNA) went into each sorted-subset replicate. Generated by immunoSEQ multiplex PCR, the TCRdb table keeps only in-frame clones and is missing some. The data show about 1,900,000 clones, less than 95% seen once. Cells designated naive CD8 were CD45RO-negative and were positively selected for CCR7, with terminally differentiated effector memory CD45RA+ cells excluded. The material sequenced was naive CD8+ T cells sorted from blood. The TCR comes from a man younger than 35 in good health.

CDR3 loop: CASSHPIGGQETQYF. CDR3 nucleotides: TGCGCCAGCAGCCATCCTATAGGGGGGCAGGAGACCCAGTACTTC. The genes are TRBV4-1 and TRBJ2-5; either TRBD1 or TRBD2 may fit D (6 bases each). This CDR3 has 15 amino acids. Germline values: CDR1 MGHRA, CDR2 YSYEKL. Trimming stripped 3 bases from V and 5 bases from J, with 16 bases between.